Below, one TCR beta chain is given with its context. These data belong to a study of identical twins. TCRdb reprocessed the 5' RACE reads via MiXCR and lists one record per CDR3 protein. The sample holds hundreds of thousands of distinct CDR3 sequences, approximately 18% seen once. Germline V lookup: CDR1 MNHNS, CDR2 SASEGT. There are 14 residues in the CDR3. The V and J ends lost 6 bases and 2 bases, in that order; junction bases with no gene match: 6. The same sample was also studied in work on T cells expressing NK-cell markers. That report notes: In several experiments, sorting was restricted to alpha-beta TCR T cells by an anti-gamma-delta TCR antibody. Where several donors were concerned, these clonotypes also led the CD3+CD56-NKG2C+ fraction.

The chain joins TRBV6-1 to TRBJ1-1; 7 positions match TRBD1. This clonotype originated in a woman aged 18-29 years in good health. Sequenced input: PBMCs. Written as DNA, the CDR3 is TGTGCCAGCAGGCAATGGGACAGCAACACTGAAGCTTTCTTT. This codes for CASRQWDSNTEAFF.